Sequencing of this T cell receptor (beta chain) was carried out in a study of cytomegalovirus exposure and HLA in healthy donors. Donors sampled were nominally healthy, though unrecorded immune exposures were likely. This clone was seen once. It was with 60 Vbeta and 13 Jbeta primers that the PCR ran. As handled by the study authors: In a later analysis, some 11 million of tens of millions of unique beta chains occurred in at least two donors. TCRdb keeps only in-frame clones here, not all; method: immunoSEQ multiplex PCR. The D gene and trimming were derived from the DNA, and the V and J assignments and clone size from that table. The table shows 150,000 to 200,000 clones, with around 90% occurring only once. Trimming shortened V by 1 base and J by 1 base, and 8 bases separated the two germline ends. CDR3 length: 14 residues. Germline V gene lookup returns CDR1 GTSNPN and CDR2 SVGIG (reference sequence).

The sample comprised PBMCs. The chain joins TRBV30 to TRBJ1-5; D gene unclear. This TCR derives from a woman under 30 in good health and CMV-seronegative. The CDR3 bases are TGTGCCTGGAGTGGGCAGTTAAGCAATCAGCCCCAGCATTTT. As protein: CAWSGQLSNQPQHF.